This T cell receptor beta chain derives from a study of tumor and adjacent non-tumor tissue in lung cancer. The template was RNA from unsorted bulk tissue. This non-tumor lung sample came from over 3 cm beyond the tumor edge. The library came from three nested PCR rounds adapted from ARM-PCR protocols. TCRdb fed the multiplex PCR reads into MiXCR, producing one record per CDR3 protein. The sample includes tens of thousands of distinct CDR3 sequences, 61% of them seen just once. This CDR3 contains 13 residues. The germline CDR1 and CDR2 sequences are DFQATT and SNEGSKA (reference sequence). Trimming took 3 bases from V and 4 from J, leaving 12 bases between them. Notes on this clonotype: This could be a read error, since a much larger clone is one nucleotide away.

This sequence joins TRBV20-1 and TRBJ2-5; perhaps D is TRBD1 or TRBD2 (5 bases each). Source material: distant non-tumor lung tissue. This TCR was sampled from a man between 65 and 85 years old with non-small cell lung cancer. CDR3 DNA sequence: TGCAGTGCTAGGGGACGGTTCCTAGAGACCCAGTACTTC. Protein sequence: CSARGRFLETQYF.